The entry that follows covers one T cell receptor (beta chain) sequence. The antigen remains undetermined. The record originates from a study of early T cells in non-severe SARS-CoV-2 infection. Study-level information: Bulk RNA taken from unsorted whole blood was sequenced, leaving chains unpaired. Regarding the study as a whole: Matching against VDJdb likely underestimated virus-specific expansions, favoring anti-spike CD8.

The TCR library protocol attached unique molecular identifiers to the individual cDNA molecules. TCRdb recomputed calls from the 5' RACE reads with MiXCR, one row per CDR3 protein. The sample has about 66,000 distinct CDR3 sequences, around 20% seen once. The sequence was obtained from an adult who was a healthcare worker with PCR-confirmed SARS-CoV-2 infection or an uninfected control (not recorded which). Sequenced material: whole blood, taken at baseline.

CDR3 sequence: CASSQDPQGSYEQYF. The CDR3 DNA is TGTGCCAGCAGCCAAGATCCACAGGGGTCCTACGAGCAGTACTTC. This chain connects TRBV3-1 to TRBJ2-7; TRBD1 matches 7 bases. Germline assignment: CDR1 LGHDT and CDR2 YNNKEL (reference sequence). V dropped 0 bases and J dropped 1; count of bases not matched to a gene: 3. This CDR3 contains 15 residues.